Each of the 27 T cell receptor beta chains below was sequenced from the same sample in a study of blood T cell repertoires in COVID-19. Generated by immunoSEQ multiplex PCR, the TCRdb table keeps only in-frame clones and is missing some. Of nearly 50,000 clones detected, over 75% appear once; the ten largest clones hold around 6.4%. What was sequenced was peripheral blood. The receptors shown here come from an older woman with acute or convalescent COVID-19.

This sequence joins TRBV4-2 and TRBJ2-5; 8 bases fit TRBD2. V dropped 11 bases and J dropped 3; count of bases not matched to a gene: 11. The germline V gene has CDR1 LGHNA and CDR2 YNFKEQ. CDR3 length equals 14 residues. The CDR3 region has the DNA TGTGCCGGAAAAGCACGGGAGGGAAAAGAGACCCAGTACTTC. The encoded protein is CAGKAREGKETQYF.

The chain joins TRBV7-3 to TRBJ1-2; D may be TRBD1 (5 bases). The ends were cut back, 1 base at V and 8 bases at J, with 17 bases in the middle. Germline values: CDR1 SGHTA, CDR2 FQGTGA. This CDR3 has 15 amino acids. The CDR3 here is CASSLRRDGANGYTF. Written as DNA, the CDR3 is TGTGCCAGCAGCTTAAGGAGGGACGGAGCAAACGGCTACACCTTC.

This rearrangement joins TRBV7-9 to TRBJ2-2, with 10 bases identical to TRBD1. Trimming removed 5 bases from V and 8 bases from J; junction bases left unmatched: 23. CDR1 and CDR2 (germline): SEHNR, FQNEAQ (reference sequence). The CDR3 has 20 amino acids. The CDR3: CASSNVFRIDRGQDLGELFF. The CDR3 DNA follows: TGTGCCAGCAGCAACGTATTCCGAATCGACAGGGGGCAAGATCTGGGGGAGCTGTTTTTT. Drawing the rest from reference TRBV7-9 and TRBJ2-2, the complete variable domain is DTGVSQNPRHKITKRGQNVTFRCDPISEHNRLYWYRQTLGQGPEFLTYFQNEAQLEKSRLLSDRFSAERPKGSFSTLEIQRTEQGDSAMYLCASSNVFRIDRGQDLGELFFGEGSRLTVL.

As for this clone: The sample holds other DNA sequences that translate to the same CDR3. The rearrangement links TRBV5-6 to TRBJ1-2; D uncertain. Germline assignment: CDR1 SGHDT and CDR2 YYEEEE. The V gene lost 0 bases and the J gene lost 1 base, with 7 bases spanning the gap. The CDR3 covers 14 residues. CDR3 nucleotides: TGTGCCAGCAGCTTGGGGCAGATTAACTATGGCTACACCTTC. The encoded protein is CASSLGQINYGYTF.

The chain carries TRBV10-3 and TRBJ1-2, with TRBD1 matching over 8 bases. Germline lookup yields CDR1 ENHRY and CDR2 SYGVKD. Germline trimming cut 6 bases from V and 5 bases from J; bases unmatched to any gene: 8. The CDR3 has 14 amino acids. The CDR3 sequence is CAIRETGANYGYTF. The CDR3 DNA reads as TGTGCCATCAGGGAGACAGGGGCCAATTATGGCTACACCTTC.

The V call is TRBV9, the J call TRBJ1-4; 7 nucleotides align to TRBD1. Germline trimming cut 5 bases from V and 0 bases from J; bases unmatched to any gene: 4. Germline CDR1 and CDR2: SGDLS and YYNGEE. The CDR3 extends over 15 amino acids. CDR3 nucleotide sequence: TGTGCCAGCAGTCAGGGGGGATCAACTAATGAAAAACTGTTTTTT. It encodes CASSQGGSTNEKLFF.

The sample holds one count of this clone. CDR3 amino acids: CASSYPGGGGEAFF. In nucleotides, the CDR3 is TGTGCCAGCAGTTACCCGGGAGGGGGAGGTGAAGCTTTCTTT. This sequence joins TRBV6-2 or TRBV6-3 and TRBJ1-1, with D perhaps TRBD1 (6 bases). This CDR3 is built from 14 residues. Germline assignment: CDR1 MNHEY and CDR2 SVGEGT. V was shortened by 2 bases and J by 7 bases, with 14 bases between the two germline ends.

This clone is categorized as medium-sized (0.01 to 0.1%). The chain has TRBV7-9 and TRBJ2-1; 13 bases are a match to TRBD2. The ends lost 4 bases at V and 8 bases at J; junction bases unmatched: 5. This CDR3 has 15 residues. CDR1 and CDR2 from the germline V gene are SEHNR and FQNEAQ (reference sequence). The CDR3 DNA sequence: TGTGCCAGCAGCTCCACACTAGCGGGAGGGGATGAGCAGTTCTTC. Protein sequence: CASSSTLAGGDEQFF.

The rearrangement joins TRBV5-1 to TRBJ2-1; 10 nucleotides line up with TRBD1. Germline values: CDR1 SGHRS, CDR2 YFSETQ. This CDR3 has 15 residues. J lost 2 bases, V lost 4 bases, and 3 bases had no gene match. The CDR3, as DNA: TGCGCCAGCAGCCCGGGACAGGGGACCTACAATGAGCAGTTCTTC. It encodes CASSPGQGTYNEQFF.

The genes are TRBV7-2 and TRBJ2-2; 9 bases are a match to TRBD2. The CDR3 has 15 residues. CDR1 and CDR2 (germline): SGHTA, FQGNSA. The trim removed 5 bases at V and 5 bases at J, leaving 6 bases unmatched. In nucleotides, the CDR3 is TGTGCCAGCAGCCGCTTAGCGGGAGAAACCGGGGAGCTGTTTTTT. This encodes CASSRLAGETGELFF.

V gene TRBV7-6 combines with J gene TRBJ1-2; the D gene is possibly TRBD1 (5 bases). This CDR3 is built from 15 residues. Trimming shortened V by 5 bases and J by 0 bases, and 13 bases separated the two germline ends. Germline CDR1 SGHVS, CDR2 FNYEAQ. This CDR3 reads CASSPQGGSNYGYTF. As DNA, the CDR3 is TGTGCCAGCAGCCCCCAGGGAGGGTCTAACTATGGCTACACCTTC.

The gene calls are TRBV5-1 and TRBJ2-1, with D tentatively TRBD2 (6 bases). From germline, CDR1 is SGHRS and CDR2 YFSETQ. Trimming removed 4 bases at V and 5 bases at J, with 13 bases between. The CDR3 covers 14 residues. CDR3: CASSPGGRNNEQFF. In nucleotides, the CDR3 is TGCGCCAGCAGCCCCGGAGGGCGGAACAATGAGCAGTTCTTC.

V is TRBV4-2 and J is TRBJ1-4; D unresolved. The CDR3 is 12 residues long. Trimming took 4 bases from V and 8 from J, leaving 8 bases between them. CDR1 and CDR2 from the germline V gene are LGHNA and YNFKEQ. The chain's CDR3 is CASSPPGEKLFF. CDR3 bases: TGTGCCAGCAGCCCACCTGGCGAAAAACTGTTTTTT.

This clone occurred a few times. The CDR3 protein is CASSEAQGAIRTDTQYF. The CDR3 coding sequence is TGTGCCAGCAGTGAAGCCCAGGGGGCCATTCGCACAGATACGCAGTATTTT. This chain uses TRBV6-1 with TRBJ2-3; TRBD1 matches at 8 bases. With 0 bases clipped from V and 1 base from J, the junction kept 6 bases outside the gene matches. The CDR3 length is 17 residues. Germline V gene lookup returns CDR1 MNHNS and CDR2 SASEGT.

The rearrangement joins TRBV27 to TRBJ1-1; 10 bases are shared with TRBD1. Germline trimming cut 3 bases from V and 5 bases from J; bases unmatched to any gene: 6. Germline lookup yields CDR1 MNHEY and CDR2 SMNVEV (reference sequence). The CDR3 is made up of 15 amino acids. The CDR3 region is CASSLTGGEPTEAFF. The CDR3 DNA reads TGTGCCAGCAGTTTGACAGGGGGCGAGCCGACTGAAGCTTTCTTT.

The rearrangement joins TRBV9 to TRBJ2-2; 11 nucleotides agree with TRBD2. The CDR3 loop spans 15 amino acids. From germline, CDR1 is SGDLS and CDR2 YYNGEE. The trim removed 0 bases at V and 5 bases at J, leaving 0 bases unmatched. CDR3 sequence (DNA): TGTGCCAGCAGCGTAGGACTAGCGGGAACCGGGGAGCTGTTTTTT. Amino acids: CASSVGLAGTGELFF. The variable domain in full, with the rest retrieved from reference TRBV9 and TRBJ2-2, is DSGVTQTPKHLITATGQRVTLRCSPRSGDLSVYWYQQSLDQGLQFLIQYYNGEERAKGNILERFSAQQFPDLHSELNLSSLELGDSALYFCASSVGLAGTGELFFGEGSRLTVL.

The rearrangement joins TRBV21-1 to TRBJ1-3; the table's D call TRBD1 went unverified against the DNA. TRBV21-1 is assigned pseudogene status. The CDR3 covers 18 residues. CDR3 residues: CASSLDQWDKGSGNTIYF. CDR3 sequence (DNA): TGTGCCAGCAGCCTGGACCAATGGGATAAGGGGTCTGGAAACACCATATATTTT.

The genes are TRBV7-9 and TRBJ2-3, with D unresolved. Trimming cost V 6 bases and J 5 bases, with 12 bases left between them. The CDR3 runs 13 residues. Germline V gene lookup returns CDR1 SEHNR and CDR2 FQNEAQ (reference sequence). In DNA, the CDR3 is TGTGCCAGCAGTCGACTCTCTGAAGATACGCAGTATTTT. Residues: CASSRLSEDTQYF.

V gene TRBV14 combines with J gene TRBJ1-2; 9 positions match TRBD1. Germline V lookup: CDR1 SGHDN, CDR2 FVKESK. There are 16 residues in the CDR3. With V trimmed by 5 bases and J by 6 bases, 13 bases remained unmatched. In DNA, the CDR3 is TGTGCCAGCAGCGAAAGACAGGGGGTAGTCTTGGATGGCTACACCTTC. Residues: CASSERQGVVLDGYTF.

This sequence joins TRBV6-1 and TRBJ1-2, with D perhaps matching TRBD1 (5 bases). Trimming removed 1 base at V and 4 bases at J, with 10 bases between. CDR1 MNHNS and CDR2 SASEGT come from the germline V gene. CDR3 size: 14 residues. Written as DNA, the CDR3 is TGTGCCAGCAGTGAAGTACAGGTAGTCTATGGCTACACCTTC. The encoded protein is CASSEVQVVYGYTF.

CDR3 protein: CASSLGSTEQYF. The CDR3 bases are TGTGCCAGCAGCTTGGGCTCAACCGAGCAGTACTTC. V usage is TRBV7-8 and J usage is TRBJ2-7; D gene ambiguous. Between the trimmed V and J ends, which lost 3 bases and 6 bases, there was a span of 9 bases. The length of the CDR3 is 12 residues. Germline V gene data show CDR1 as SGHVS and CDR2 as FQNEAQ.

V usage is TRBV5-1 and J usage is TRBJ1-6; perhaps TRBD1 as D (6 bases). The germline V gene encodes CDR1 SGHRS and CDR2 YFSETQ. The ends were cut back, 4 bases at V and 7 bases at J, with 18 bases in the middle. CDR3 length: 16 amino acids. CDR3 amino acids: CASSPTPGHGNSPLHF. The DNA of the CDR3 is TGCGCCAGCAGCCCAACCCCGGGACACGGAAATTCACCCCTCCACTTT.

V is TRBV18 and J is TRBJ2-3, with D maybe TRBD2 (6 bases). The CDR3 has 14 amino acids. Between the trimmed V and J ends, which lost 3 bases and 3 bases, there was a span of 10 bases. The germline V gene has CDR1 KGHSH and CDR2 LQKENI. The CDR3 sequence is CASSPAGRTDTQYF. CDR3 sequence (DNA): TGTGCCAGCTCACCGGCAGGGAGGACAGATACGCAGTATTTT. Using reference TRBV18 and TRBJ2-3 for the parts outside the CDR3, the full variable domain is NAGVMQNPRHLVRRRGQEARLRCSPMKGHSHVYWYRQLPEEGLKFMVYLQKENIIDESGMPKERFSAEFPKEGPSILRIQQVVRGDSAAYFCASSPAGRTDTQYFGPGTRLTVL.

The chain links TRBV2 to TRBJ2-7, with TRBD2 matching over 14 bases. The trim removed 6 bases at V and 6 bases at J, leaving 19 bases unmatched. Germline V gene lookup returns CDR1 SNHLY and CDR2 FYNNEI. CDR3 length: 19 residues. CDR3: CASSARSRGGLAGALEQYF. CDR3 DNA: TGTGCCAGCAGCGCTAGGAGCCGGGGGGGACTAGCGGGAGCTCTCGAGCAGTACTTC.

The chain uses TRBV3-1 (or the pseudogene TRBV3-2) and TRBJ2-1; a possible D gene is TRBD2 (6 bases). Trimming took 4 bases from V and 5 from J, leaving 21 bases between them. Per the germline V gene, CDR1 is LGHDT and CDR2 is YNNKEL (reference sequence). This CDR3 has 17 amino acids. Here the CDR3 DNA reads TGTGCCAGCAGCCTGACCCACACGGGGGACCACAACAATGAGCAGTTCTTC. Translation: CASSLTHTGDHNNEQFF.

The CDR3 region is CASSLLGLAGAGGELFF. DNA for the CDR3: TGTGCCAGCAGTTTATTGGGACTAGCGGGAGCGGGCGGGGAGCTGTTTTTT. The gene calls are TRBV27 and TRBJ2-2; 14 bases map to TRBD2. The CDR3 sequence is 17 residues long. Germline loops: CDR1 MNHEY, CDR2 SMNVEV (reference sequence). V was clipped by 1 base and J by 7 bases; unmatched bases: 5.

The chain employs TRBV7-8 and TRBJ2-5, with 10 bases fitting TRBD2. The CDR3 runs 17 residues. In germline, CDR1 is SGHVS, CDR2 FQNEAQ. V lost 5 bases to trimming and J lost 5 bases; unmatched junction nucleotides: 14. DNA for the CDR3: TGTGCCAGCAGCCCGCTTAGGCTAGCGGGGGCGGGGGAGACCCAGTACTTC. Its protein product is CASSPLRLAGAGETQYF. Looking up the rest from reference TRBV7-8 and TRBJ2-5 gives the full variable domain: GAGVSQSPRYKVAKRGQDVALRCDPISGHVSLFWYQQALGQGPEFLTYFQNEAQLDKSGLPSDRFFAERPEGSVSTLKIQRTQQEDSAVYLCASSPLRLAGAGETQYFGPGTRLLVL.